A selection of T cell receptor beta chains follows, all from one sample in a study of CD8 T cells in Susac syndrome. TCRdb itself ran the immunoSEQ multiplex PCR reads through MiXCR, one entry per CDR3 protein. The repertoire holds roughly 190,000 distinct CDR3 sequences, with approximately 95% as singletons. Source material: CD8+ T cells from PBMCs. These receptors were taken from a human donor with Susac syndrome. CDR3s include the opening cysteine and the closing phenylalanine or tryptophan. Each record gives: V gene, clone size, D gene, J gene, CDR3 DNA, CDR3 protein. A D gene is named only where the DNA matches it firmly. Clone size is given for some rows only: seen once, a few or many times, or a class if the clone is expanded.

TRBV7-9	.	.	TRBJ2-3	TGTGCCAGCAGCTTAACAGTGAGCACAGATACGCAGTATTTT	CASSLTVSTDTQYF
TRBV28	.	TRBD2	TRBJ2-7	TGTGCCAGCAGTTCCCCCCTCGAGCGGGAGACCTACGAGCAGTACTTC	CASSSPLERETYEQYF
TRBV5-4	.	TRBD1	TRBJ2-7	TGTGCCAGCAGCACCGGGACAGGGCCGGTCGAGCAGTACTTC	CASSTGTGPVEQYF
TRBV28	once	.	TRBJ2-6	TGTGCCAGCAGTTCACAGGACTCTGGGGCCAACGTCCTGACTTTC	CASSSQDSGANVLTF
TRBV16	.	.	TRBJ1-1	TGTGCCAGCAGCCCCACGAACAGCAACACTGAAGCTTTCTTT	CASSPTNSNTEAFF
TRBV6-5	.	TRBD2	TRBJ2-1	TGTGCCAGCAGCTTAGCGGGGGGTGCCGAGCAGTTCTTC	CASSLAGGAEQFF
TRBV30	.	.	TRBJ1-1	TGTGCCTGGACTGGGACACGCGAAATGAACACTGAAGCTTTCTTT	CAWTGTREMNTEAFF
TRBV12-3/TRBV12-4	.	TRBD1	TRBJ1-1	TGTGCCAGCAGTCCAGGGGGAAGGAACACTGAAGCTTTCTTT	CASSPGGRNTEAFF
TRBV7-9	.	TRBD2	TRBJ2-7	TGTGCCAGCAGCCCGGGGGGGGGTTACTCCTACGAGCAGTACTTC	CASSPGGGYSYEQYF
TRBV28	.	TRBD1	TRBJ1-2	TGTGCCAGCAGATACGCCCAGGGGGCCTATGGCTACACCTTC	CASRYAQGAYGYTF
TRBV9	.	.	TRBJ2-5	TGTGCCAGCAGCGCGACAGGAGGGGTCCAAGAGACCCAGTACTTC	CASSATGGVQETQYF
TRBV14	.	.	TRBJ2-1	TGTGCCAGCAGCCAAGATGAAAGGAGCTCCTACAATGAGCAGTTCTTC	CASSQDERSSYNEQFF
TRBV20-1	.	.	TRBJ1-1	TGCAGTGCTAACCGGGCAGGGGTAGCCACTGAAGCTTTCTTT	CSANRAGVATEAFF
TRBV6-5	.	.	TRBJ1-1	TGTGCCAGCAATCAGGGGTACAACACTGAAGCTTTCTTT	CASNQGYNTEAFF
TRBV5-6	.	.	TRBJ1-5	TGTGCCAGCAGCTACATCGGCAATCAGCCCCAGCATTTT	CASSYIGNQPQHF
TRBV14	.	TRBD2	TRBJ2-1	TGTGCCAGCAGCCCGTCACTAGCGGCCAATGAGCAGTTCTTC	CASSPSLAANEQFF
TRBV11-2	.	.	TRBJ2-7	TGTGCCAGCAGCTTAGCTGGGGGAATGTCCTACGAGCAGTACTTC	CASSLAGGMSYEQYF
TRBV12-3/TRBV12-4	.	.	TRBJ2-1	TGTGCCAGCAGTTTTGCGACTCTCTCCTACAATGAGCAGTTCTTC	CASSFATLSYNEQFF
TRBV7-2	.	.	TRBJ2-1	TGTGCCAGCAGCCTACTGGGGGGTTACAATGAGCAGTTCTTC	CASSLLGGYNEQFF
TRBV27	.	.	TRBJ2-7	TGTGCCAGCAAGTCGGGCAGTAACTACGAGCAGTACTTC	CASKSGSNYEQYF
TRBV7-3	.	TRBD2	TRBJ2-3	TGTGCCAGCAGCTCCGGGACTAATACAGATACGCAGTATTTT	CASSSGTNTDTQYF
TRBV5-4	once	.	TRBJ2-3	TGTGCCAGCAGCTCAGCGGGCTTTGATCCCGGCGCGCAGTATTTT	CASSSAGFDPGAQYF
TRBV7-6	.	.	TRBJ2-3	TGTGCCAGCAGCTTAGAGTTTGGCACAGATACGCAGTATTTT	CASSLEFGTDTQYF
TRBV4-1	.	.	TRBJ2-7	TGCGCCAGCAGCCAAGAAGCGAGATCTTCGAACGAGCAGTACTTC	CASSQEARSSNEQYF
TRBV20-1	.	TRBD2	TRBJ2-1	TGCAGTGCTAGGGTAGCGGGAGGGCCTCTTAATGAGCAGTTCTTC	CSARVAGGPLNEQFF
TRBV2	.	.	TRBJ2-5	TGTGCCAGCAGTGAAGCGTACAGCAGAAGAGAAGGCCAGTACTTC	CASSEAYSRREGQYF
TRBV12-3/TRBV12-4	.	TRBD1	TRBJ1-2	TGTGCCAGCAGCCAGGACAGGGAAGGCTCGGATGGCTACACCTTC	CASSQDREGSDGYTF
TRBV20-1	.	.	TRBJ2-7	TGCAGTGCTAGAGTGCCAACCTACGAGCAGTACTTC	CSARVPTYEQYF
TRBV9	.	.	TRBJ1-3	TGTGCCAGCGGGGAGCGTAACACCATATATTTT	CASGERNTIYF
TRBV9	.	.	TRBJ2-5	TGTGCCAGCAGCCCGTTTTCCCAAGAGACCCAGTACTTC	CASSPFSQETQYF
TRBV6-6	.	.	TRBJ1-5	TGTGCCAGCAGTTACGGGGTACGTCAGCCCCAGCATTTT	CASSYGVRQPQHF
TRBV4-1	.	TRBD2	TRBJ2-3	TGCGCCAGCAGCCAAGGACTAGCGGGGCCCACAGATACGCAGTATTTT	CASSQGLAGPTDTQYF
TRBV4-1	.	.	TRBJ2-1	TGCGCCAGCAGCCAAGACACTGCCGGGAGCCCCTACAATGAGCAGTTCTTC	CASSQDTAGSPYNEQFF
TRBV7-3	.	.	TRBJ2-1	TGTGCCAGCAGCCCGAGGGGCTCCCACAATGAGCAGTTCTTC	CASSPRGSHNEQFF
TRBV12-3/TRBV12-4	.	.	TRBJ2-3	TGTGCCAGCAGTTTCTTTTTGGACTCTCGCACAGATACGCAGTATTTT	CASSFFLDSRTDTQYF
TRBV13	.	TRBD2	TRBJ2-3	TGTGCCAGCAGCACATCTGGACTAGTCGATAGCACAGATACGCAGTATTTT	CASSTSGLVDSTDTQYF
TRBV14	.	.	TRBJ2-7	TGTGCCAGCAGCCAGCTCCCCCCCGAGCAGTACTTC	CASSQLPPEQYF
TRBV27	.	.	TRBJ2-5	TGTGCCAGCAGTTATACGACGGCGGGATACCAAGAGACCCAGTACTTC	CASSYTTAGYQETQYF
TRBV5-4	.	.	TRBJ2-6	TGTGCCAGCAGCTCATTACAGATAACTGGGGCCAACGTCCTGACTTTC	CASSSLQITGANVLTF
TRBV20-1	once	.	TRBJ2-7	TGCAGTGCTAGTCACGGCAGGGTCGGCGGCGAGCAGTACTTC	CSASHGRVGGEQYF
TRBV25-1	.	.	TRBJ1-6	TGTGCCAGCACAGCCAGCTCCTATAATTCACCCCTCCACTTT	CASTASSYNSPLHF
TRBV27	.	.	TRBJ1-4	TGTGCCAGCAGTTTATCGGTGGGATTTGCAAATGAAAAACTGTTTTTT	CASSLSVGFANEKLFF
TRBV27	.	.	TRBJ2-7	TGTGCCAGCAGTCGGCAGGGGTTGTACGAGCAGTACTTC	CASSRQGLYEQYF
TRBV15	.	.	TRBJ1-4	TGTGCCACCAGCAGAGATCTTCCTGAAAAACTGTTTTTT	CATSRDLPEKLFF
TRBV28	.	TRBD1	TRBJ2-5	TGTGCCAGCAGACCCCGACAGGGGCTGTACCAAGAGACCCAGTACTTC	CASRPRQGLYQETQYF
TRBV27	.	.	TRBJ2-1	TGTGCCAGCAACCCGACAGGATACAATGAGCAGTTCTTC	CASNPTGYNEQFF
TRBV18	.	.	TRBJ2-7	TGTGCCAGCTCACCAAGGGAATCCTACGAGCAGTACTTC	CASSPRESYEQYF
TRBV9	.	TRBD1	TRBJ2-7	TGTGCCAGCAGCCCCCGGGACAGGGCGAGCGAGCAGTACTTC	CASSPRDRASEQYF